This T cell receptor beta chain was observed in a study of T-cell memory formation after mild COVID-19. Researchers used 5'RACE with constant-segment primers to make TCR alpha and TCR beta cDNA libraries that carry sample barcodes and UMIs. TCRdb recomputed calls from the 5' RACE reads with MiXCR, one row per CDR3 protein. Altogether fewer than 650,000 distinct CDR3 sequences are present, less than 25% being singletons, with the ten largest covering around 9.2%. The CDR3 contains 14 residues. The germline V and J ends were trimmed by 3 bases and 3 bases, with 12 bases remaining between them. This clonotype was found once. Its specificity is unknown. Study findings and constraints: Later expanders leaned CD4+, whereas day 15 to 85 contracting clones were balanced CD4/CD8. CM and EM subsets held most contracting CD4+ clones; EMRA held CD8+ ones. There were some responding clones in pre-infection memory, which suggested that cross-reactive memory had joined.

The clonotype comes from an adult woman who had mild COVID-19 (a few samples of this study predate the infection). Cell type and time point are not known. Sample: PBMCs or a T cell subset sorted from them (not recorded which). The chain employs TRBV12-3 or TRBV12-4 and TRBJ2-7; TRBD1 is a possible D gene (6 bases). CDR3 sequence: CASSLGARVYEQYF. Here the CDR3 DNA reads TGTGCCAGCAGTTTGGGGGCCCGGGTCTACGAGCAGTACTTC.